The 26 T cell receptor beta chains below come from one sample, sequenced in a study of radiation and T cells in renal cell carcinoma. The assay was immunoSEQ multiplex PCR, and TCRdb's table has in-frame clones only and misses some. The sample has about 140,000 clones, over 80% seen once; the top ten hold 20% to 25%. Time point indicated: baseline pretreatment blood. Documented treatment: 15 Gy SBRT to primary tumor, nephrectomy 4 weeks later. The sample was blood, taken from a patient whose treatment included radiotherapy and nephrectomy. The receptors stem from a woman between 45 and 65 years old with renal cell carcinoma.

In DNA, the CDR3 is TGTGCCAGCAGCGCCAACCTAGGACCGATCCAAGAGACCCAGTACTTC. Protein: CASSANLGPIQETQYF. The chain recombines TRBV9 with TRBJ2-5; D gene uncertain. V lost 3 bases to trimming and J lost 1 base, with 16 bases between them. CDR3 length: 16 amino acids. Germline V gene sequence: CDR1 SGDLS, CDR2 YYNGEE.

CDR3 region: CASRQGEAQNIQYF. CDR3 DNA sequence: TGTGCCAGCAGACAGGGAGAAGCACAAAACATTCAGTACTTC. The chain employs TRBV28 and TRBJ2-4; D is possibly TRBD1 (6 bases). Germline V gene sequence: CDR1 MDHEN, CDR2 SYDVKM. CDR3 length equals 14 residues. Trimming pared 6 bases from V and 5 bases from J, leaving 14 bases between.

The chain carries TRBV4-1 and TRBJ1-2; D unclear. CDR3 length equals 14 residues. Looked up from germline, CDR1 is MGHRA and CDR2 is YSYEKL. The V end lost 4 bases, the J end lost 10 bases, and 19 bases lay between the germline ends. CDR3: CASSLLQAGADYTF. DNA for the CDR3: TGCGCCAGCAGCCTCCTCCAAGCGGGTGCTGACTACACCTTC.

CDR3 in amino acids: CASSTGTTVDEQYF. CDR3 DNA sequence: TGCGCCAGCAGCACCGGGACCACGGTGGACGAGCAGTACTTC. The chain recombines TRBV5-1 with TRBJ2-7; D is tentatively TRBD1 or TRBD2 (5 bases each). Germline CDR1 reads SGHRS; CDR2 reads YFSETQ. The ends were cut back, 4 bases at V and 5 bases at J, with 16 bases in the middle. CDR3 length: 14 amino acids.

The rearrangement uses TRBV30 and TRBJ2-6; D remains ambiguous. The CDR3 runs to 12 residues. Trimming took 5 bases from V and 0 from J, leaving 2 bases between them. Germline V CDR1 and CDR2: GTSNPN, SVGIG (reference sequence). The CDR3 DNA sequence: TGTGCCTGGGCCTCTGGGGCCAACGTCCTGACTTTC. Its protein is CAWASGANVLTF.

J is TRBJ1-4 and V is TRBV5-6, with TRBD1 matching 9 bases. The CDR3 runs 13 residues. Trimming at V came to 5 bases and at J to 8 bases, leaving 4 bases not matched to a gene. Germline V gene data show CDR1 as SGHDT and CDR2 as YYEEEE. The CDR3 nucleotides are TGTGCCAGCAGGGGGACAGGGTCGGAAAAACTGTTTTTT. Translated, it gives CASRGTGSEKLFF.

The rearrangement uses TRBV13 and TRBJ2-2; 7 nucleotides line up with TRBD1. With 1 base clipped from V and 4 bases from J, the junction kept 3 bases outside the gene matches. The CDR3 is 15 amino acids. Germline values: CDR1 PRHDT, CDR2 FYEKMQ (reference sequence). CDR3 amino acids: CASSLEGGGTGELFF. For the CDR3, the DNA is TGTGCCAGCAGCTTAGAAGGGGGCGGCACCGGGGAGCTGTTTTTT.

V gene TRBV7-2 combines with J gene TRBJ1-1; D not certain. CDR1 is SGHTA, CDR2 FQGNSA, per germline. This CDR3 is 13 amino acids long. Trimming shortened V by 5 bases and J by 3 bases, and 10 bases separated the two germline ends. CDR3 sequence: CASSVGSYTEAFF. The CDR3 nucleotides read TGTGCCAGCAGCGTAGGGTCGTACACTGAAGCTTTCTTT.

The chain links TRBV19 to TRBJ1-1, with TRBD1 matching over 7 bases. The trim removed 4 bases at V and 1 base at J, leaving 6 bases unmatched. The CDR3 is 15 amino acids. The germline CDR1 and CDR2 sequences are LNHDA and SQIVND (reference sequence). CDR3 DNA: TGTGCCAGTAGTAAAAGACAGGGACGGAACACTGAAGCTTTCTTT. Its translation: CASSKRQGRNTEAFF.

V is TRBV9 and J is TRBJ2-2; the match to TRBD2 covers 7 bases. Germline V gene lookup returns CDR1 SGDLS and CDR2 YYNGEE. V lost 0 bases to trimming and J lost 6 bases; unmatched junction nucleotides: 5. This CDR3 spans 15 amino acids. Here the CDR3 reads CASSVGAGEAGELFF. In DNA, the CDR3 is TGTGCCAGCAGCGTAGGCGCGGGAGAGGCCGGGGAGCTGTTTTTT.

This clone was seen just once. V is TRBV10-3 and J is TRBJ1-5, with TRBD1 as a possible D gene (6 bases). The V end was cut by 3 bases, the J end by 0 bases, with 12 bases between. Germline V gene lookup returns CDR1 ENHRY and CDR2 SYGVKD. This CDR3 has 16 amino acids. CDR3 DNA: TGTGCCATCAGTGAAGGGACATCATTTAGCAATCAGCCCCAGCATTTT. It is translated as CAISEGTSFSNQPQHF.

This clone was seen only once. Compared with germline, one end of the junction differs, possibly owing to a read error. V gene TRBV6-5 combines with J gene TRBJ2-6; TRBD1 agrees at 8 bases. Germline V lookup: CDR1 MNHEY, CDR2 SVGAGI. There are 15 residues in the CDR3. CDR3 amino acids: CASSPTIGTGDVLTF. As DNA, the CDR3 is TGTGCCAGCAGCCCGACCATTGGGACAGGCGACGTTCTGACTTTC.

This chain links TRBV9 with TRBJ2-2; D call uncertain. The germline V and J ends were trimmed by 0 bases and 7 bases, with 10 bases remaining between them. The CDR3 covers 14 residues. CDR1 and CDR2 (germline): SGDLS, YYNGEE. CDR3 bases: TGTGCCAGCAGCGTAGGCCAACGCAGCGGGGAGCTGTTTTTT. It codes for CASSVGQRSGELFF.

This clone appeared a single time. This chain links TRBV15 with TRBJ2-2; TRBD2 might be the D (6 bases). V lost 3 bases, J lost 7 bases, and 12 bases lay in between. Germline CDR1 reads LNHNV; CDR2 reads YYDKDF (reference sequence). The CDR3 loop spans 14 amino acids. The CDR3 protein is CATSRAGGIGELFF. CDR3 coding DNA: TGTGCCACCAGCAGGGCTGGGGGGATCGGGGAGCTGTTTTTT. Supplemented by reference TRBV15 and TRBJ2-2, the full variable domain reads DAMVIQNPRYQVTQFGKPVTLSCSQTLNHNVMYWYQQKSSQAPKLLFHYYDKDFNNEADTPDNFQSRRPNTSFCFLDIRSPGLGDTAMYLCATSRAGGIGELFFGEGSRLTVL.

In this sample, this clone turned up a few times. This chain joins TRBV10-3 and TRBJ2-7, with a possible D match to TRBD1 (5 bases). Germline V gives CDR1 ENHRY, CDR2 SYGVKD. Deletions cut 10 bases from V and 2 bases from J, with 15 bases between. The CDR3 consists of 13 residues. The CDR3 here is CATTRQSTYEQYF. CDR3 coding DNA: TGTGCCACCACGAGACAGAGCACCTACGAGCAGTACTTC.

V is TRBV7-9 and J is TRBJ1-2; 8 nucleotides match TRBD1. CDR3 length: 14 residues. Germline values: CDR1 SEHNR, CDR2 FQNEAQ (reference sequence). With 5 bases clipped from V and 4 bases from J, the junction kept 6 bases outside the gene matches. CDR3 residues: CASSRGQGPYGYTF. Here the CDR3 DNA reads TGTGCCAGCAGCCGAGGACAGGGACCCTATGGCTACACCTTC.

J is TRBJ2-1 and V is TRBV5-1, with unresolved D. Germline V gene data show CDR1 as SGHRS and CDR2 as YFSETQ. V gave up 4 bases and J gave up 4 bases, with 12 bases separating them. CDR3 length: 14 amino acids. CDR3 protein: CASSPELGYNEQFF. In DNA form, the CDR3 reads TGCGCCAGCAGCCCAGAACTGGGGTACAATGAGCAGTTCTTC.

This clone is a singleton in its sample. CDR3 protein: CASSLGVQGAGMETQYF. CDR3 in DNA: TGTGCCAGCAGCTTGGGGGTACAGGGGGCCGGAATGGAGACCCAGTACTTC. The chain carries TRBV5-4 and TRBJ2-5; 9 bases are a match to TRBD1. The germline CDR1 and CDR2 sequences are SGHNT and YYREEE (reference sequence). V dropped 0 bases and J dropped 5; count of bases not matched to a gene: 11. The CDR3 length is 17 residues.

This clone was observed a few times. The chain has TRBV10-1 and TRBJ2-3; no firm D call. Trimming removed 0 bases from V and 6 bases from J, with 10 bases in between. Germline V lookup: CDR1 WNHNN, CDR2 SYGVQD (reference sequence). The CDR3 extends over 14 amino acids. CDR3 loop: CASSESPWSDTQYF. DNA for the CDR3: TGCGCCAGCAGTGAGTCACCGTGGTCGGATACGCAGTATTTT.

The table lists this clone with a count of one. The chain is built from TRBV7-8 and TRBJ2-5, with D perhaps TRBD1 (5 bases). The ends were cut back, 4 bases at V and 7 bases at J, with 19 bases in the middle. The germline V gene has CDR1 SGHVS and CDR2 FQNEAQ. The length of the CDR3 is 15 residues. The CDR3 protein is CASSSSWTSVGTQYF. CDR3 sequence (DNA): TGTGCCAGCAGCTCAAGTTGGACATCGGTGGGGACCCAGTACTTC.

The V gene is TRBV30, the J gene TRBJ2-5; D gene ambiguous. The CDR3 spans 13 residues. V was clipped by 2 bases and J by 2 bases, with 9 bases between them. Per the germline V gene, CDR1 is GTSNPN and CDR2 is SVGIG (reference sequence). CDR3 residues: CAWSKGIQETQYF. The CDR3 region has the DNA TGTGCCTGGAGTAAGGGCATTCAAGAGACCCAGTACTTC.

The V call is TRBV6-5, the J call TRBJ1-3, with D unclear. Germline lookup yields CDR1 MNHEY and CDR2 SVGAGI. The CDR3 extends over 14 amino acids. Deletions cut 5 bases from V and 5 bases from J, with 13 bases between. CDR3: CASSPREGRNTIYF. The CDR3 nucleotides are TGTGCCAGCAGTCCCCGTGAAGGTAGAAACACCATATATTTT.

J is TRBJ1-6 and V is TRBV7-2; 8 nucleotides line up with TRBD1. The CDR3 loop spans 14 amino acids. Per germline, CDR1 SGHTA and CDR2 FQGNSA. Trimming at V came to 3 bases and at J to 5 bases, leaving 0 bases not matched to a gene. Written as DNA, the CDR3 is TGTGCCAGCAGCTTGGACAGGGATAATTCACCCCTCCACTTT. Translation: CASSLDRDNSPLHF.

This chain uses TRBV4-1 with TRBJ1-3; no clear D gene. From germline, CDR1 is MGHRA and CDR2 YSYEKL. Between the trimmed V and J ends, which lost 1 base and 0 bases, there was a span of 7 bases. The length of the CDR3 is 15 residues. CDR3 sequence reads: CASSQGAGSGNTIYF. CDR3 sequence (DNA): TGCGCCAGCAGCCAAGGTGCAGGCTCTGGAAACACCATATATTTT.

This rearrangement joins TRBV5-1 to TRBJ1-5, with TRBD1 matching 7 bases. The CDR3 spans 17 residues. With V trimmed by 2 bases and J by 6 bases, 14 bases remained unmatched. The germline gives CDR1 SGHRS, CDR2 YFSETQ. The CDR3 sequence is CASSFYWAGGRRQPQHF. Here the CDR3 DNA reads TGCGCCAGCAGCTTCTACTGGGCAGGGGGGAGACGTCAGCCCCAGCATTTT.

The chain carries TRBV6-4 and TRBJ2-5; 10 bases map to TRBD1. The V gene's germline CDR1 is MRHNA and CDR2 SNTAGT. CDR3 length: 15 amino acids. J gave up 1 base and V 8 bases, and 7 bases lay outside the gene matches. CDR3 DNA: TGTGCCAGCCGCGACAGGGGGCTATCCCAAGAGACCCAGTACTTC. Translated: CASRDRGLSQETQYF.